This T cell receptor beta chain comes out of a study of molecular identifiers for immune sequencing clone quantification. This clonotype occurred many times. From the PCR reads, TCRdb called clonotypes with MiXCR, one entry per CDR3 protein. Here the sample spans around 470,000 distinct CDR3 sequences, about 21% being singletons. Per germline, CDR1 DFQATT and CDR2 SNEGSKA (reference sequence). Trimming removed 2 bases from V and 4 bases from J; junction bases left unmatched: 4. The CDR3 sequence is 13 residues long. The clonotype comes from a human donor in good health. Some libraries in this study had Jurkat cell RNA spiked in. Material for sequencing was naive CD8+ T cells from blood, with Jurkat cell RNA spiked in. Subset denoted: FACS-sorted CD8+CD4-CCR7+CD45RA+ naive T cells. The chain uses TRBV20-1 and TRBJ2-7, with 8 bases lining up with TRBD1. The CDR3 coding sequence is TGCAGTGCTAGACTAACAGGGGGGTACGAGCAGTACTTC. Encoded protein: CSARLTGGYEQYF.